These T cell receptor beta chains were read from a single sample in a study of blood T cell repertoires in COVID-19. TCRdb's table, derived via immunoSEQ multiplex PCR, lists solely in-frame clones and lacks some. The sample shows under 250,000 clones, approximately 84% of them seen only once. The sample comprised peripheral blood. The source of these receptors is a woman between 50 and 59 years old with active or convalescent COVID-19. Both conserved end residues are part of each CDR3. The order of the fields is clone size, J gene, D gene, V gene, CDR3 DNA, CDR3 protein. A D gene is named only where the DNA matches it firmly. Only part of the rows carry a size: once, few, many, or a class if the clone is expanded.

clone size: .
J gene: TRBJ1-2
D gene: .
V gene: TRBV5-1
CDR3 DNA: TGCGCCAGCCGCCTCGGGGGTCACGGCTACACCTTC
CDR3 protein: CASRLGGHGYTF

clone size: .
J gene: TRBJ2-1
D gene: TRBD1
V gene: TRBV28
CDR3 DNA: TGTGCCAGCAGTTCCTCGACAGGGGCCAATGAGCAGTTCTTC
CDR3 protein: CASSSSTGANEQFF

clone size: .
J gene: TRBJ1-2
D gene: .
V gene: TRBV10-3
CDR3 DNA: TGTGCCATCAGTGAGGGCAGCTATGGCTACACCTTC
CDR3 protein: CAISEGSYGYTF

clone size: .
J gene: TRBJ1-6
D gene: .
V gene: TRBV10-3
CDR3 DNA: TGTGCCATCAGACCCACGGGACAACATAATTCACCCCTCCACTTT
CDR3 protein: CAIRPTGQHNSPLHF

clone size: .
J gene: TRBJ2-7
D gene: TRBD1
V gene: TRBV5-1
CDR3 DNA: TGCGCCAGCAGCATGGACAGGGGTGCCTACGAGCAGTACTTC
CDR3 protein: CASSMDRGAYEQYF

clone size: .
J gene: TRBJ1-2
D gene: .
V gene: TRBV5-1
CDR3 DNA: TGCGCCAGCAGCCTAACAGAGAATTATGGCTACACCTTC
CDR3 protein: CASSLTENYGYTF

clone size: .
J gene: TRBJ2-1
D gene: TRBD1
V gene: TRBV7-9
CDR3 DNA: TGTGCCAGCAGCTTATTGAGTGGGACAGGGGGAGAGCAGTTCTTC
CDR3 protein: CASSLLSGTGGEQFF

clone size: .
J gene: TRBJ1-2
D gene: .
V gene: TRBV16
CDR3 DNA: TGTGCCAGCAGCCAATCGCGACAGTCTAACTATGGCTACACCTTC
CDR3 protein: CASSQSRQSNYGYTF

clone size: few
J gene: TRBJ1-4
D gene: TRBD1
V gene: TRBV5-1
CDR3 DNA: TGCGCCAGCAGTTCTAACTCGGACAGGGGCGATGAAAAACTGTTTTTT
CDR3 protein: CASSSNSDRGDEKLFF

clone size: .
J gene: TRBJ2-1
D gene: TRBD2
V gene: TRBV6-1
CDR3 DNA: TGTGCCAGCAGTGAAGTCACTAGCGGGGGGAGTGAGCAGTTCTTC
CDR3 protein: CASSEVTSGGSEQFF

clone size: .
J gene: TRBJ2-5
D gene: TRBD2
V gene: TRBV3-1/TRBV3-2
CDR3 DNA: TGTGCCAGCAGCCAGCAATTTAGCGGGGGGGGTTCGGAGACCCAGTACTTC
CDR3 protein: CASSQQFSGGGSETQYF

clone size: .
J gene: TRBJ2-7
D gene: .
V gene: TRBV18
CDR3 DNA: TGTGCCAGCTCCCCCGGGACCTACGAGCAGTACTTC
CDR3 protein: CASSPGTYEQYF

clone size: .
J gene: TRBJ2-4
D gene: .
V gene: TRBV28
CDR3 DNA: TGTGCCAGCAGTTGGGCGGGGCCAAACATTCAGTACTTC
CDR3 protein: CASSWAGPNIQYF

clone size: .
J gene: TRBJ1-2
D gene: .
V gene: TRBV3-1/TRBV3-2
CDR3 DNA: TGTGCCAGCAGCCAAAAGCAGGGAAGGGATGGCTACACCTTC
CDR3 protein: CASSQKQGRDGYTF

clone size: .
J gene: TRBJ2-3
D gene: .
V gene: TRBV7-9
CDR3 DNA: TGTGCCAGCAGCATACAGGAGACAGATACGCAGTATTTT
CDR3 protein: CASSIQETDTQYF

clone size: .
J gene: TRBJ2-3
D gene: .
V gene: TRBV29-1
CDR3 DNA: TGCAGCGTTGAAGGGAGGTGGTTAGATACGCAGTATTTT
CDR3 protein: CSVEGRWLDTQYF

clone size: once
J gene: TRBJ1-5
D gene: TRBD1
V gene: TRBV27
CDR3 DNA: TGTGCCAGCAGTTCCCCAGGACAGGGCAATCAGCCCCAGCATTTT
CDR3 protein: CASSSPGQGNQPQHF

clone size: .
J gene: TRBJ1-2
D gene: TRBD1
V gene: TRBV18
CDR3 DNA: TGTGCCAGCTCACCGGGACAGGGCTTTGGCGGCTACACCTTC
CDR3 protein: CASSPGQGFGGYTF

clone size: .
J gene: TRBJ1-1
D gene: .
V gene: TRBV18
CDR3 DNA: TGTGCCAGCTCACCGGACAACATGAACACTGAAGCTTTCTTT
CDR3 protein: CASSPDNMNTEAFF

clone size: .
J gene: TRBJ1-5
D gene: .
V gene: TRBV19
CDR3 DNA: TGTGCCAGTACCCAACTAGGGTCCGGCAATCAGCCCCAGCATTTT
CDR3 protein: CASTQLGSGNQPQHF

clone size: .
J gene: TRBJ2-2
D gene: TRBD2
V gene: TRBV5-1
CDR3 DNA: TGCGCCAGCAGCTTGAAGAGGGGACTAGCGGCCCTGTCGGGGGAGCTGTTTTTT
CDR3 protein: CASSLKRGLAALSGELFF

clone size: .
J gene: TRBJ2-1
D gene: TRBD1
V gene: TRBV7-9
CDR3 DNA: TGTGCCAGCAGCTTAGTACCAGGGGGTTTCTACAATGAGCAGTTCTTC
CDR3 protein: CASSLVPGGFYNEQFF

clone size: .
J gene: TRBJ1-1
D gene: TRBD1
V gene: TRBV5-1
CDR3 DNA: TGCGCCAGCAGCTTGGAAGGGGGCAATTCGGAAGCTTTCTTT
CDR3 protein: CASSLEGGNSEAFF

clone size: .
J gene: TRBJ1-5
D gene: .
V gene: TRBV28
CDR3 DNA: TGTGCCAGCAGCAACCTACAGGGTTCGGGCAATCAGCCCCAGCATTTT
CDR3 protein: CASSNLQGSGNQPQHF

clone size: few
J gene: TRBJ1-1
D gene: .
V gene: TRBV19
CDR3 DNA: TGTGCCAGTAGTATAGGGGGACAGAACACTGAAGCTTTCTTT
CDR3 protein: CASSIGGQNTEAFF

clone size: .
J gene: TRBJ1-2
D gene: TRBD1
V gene: TRBV5-6
CDR3 DNA: TGTGCCAGCAGCCCACGGACAGGGGGCCGGTGGGGCTACACCTTC
CDR3 protein: CASSPRTGGRWGYTF

clone size: .
J gene: TRBJ1-6
D gene: TRBD1
V gene: TRBV2
CDR3 DNA: TGTGCCAGCAGTGAAACCAGGACAGGGAGCCCCCTCCACTTT
CDR3 protein: CASSETRTGSPLHF

clone size: .
J gene: TRBJ2-2
D gene: TRBD1
V gene: TRBV5-5
CDR3 DNA: TGTGCCAGCAGCTCAACGGCAGGGGGCTACACCGGGGAGCTGTTTTTT
CDR3 protein: CASSSTAGGYTGELFF

clone size: .
J gene: TRBJ2-7
D gene: TRBD2
V gene: TRBV7-9
CDR3 DNA: TGTGCCAGCAGCTCGGCGGGAGGTACCTACGAGCAGTACTTC
CDR3 protein: CASSSAGGTYEQYF

clone size: .
J gene: TRBJ1-2
D gene: .
V gene: TRBV28
CDR3 DNA: TGTGCCAGCAGTTTCCGGGGAGGGTATGGCTACACCTTC
CDR3 protein: CASSFRGGYGYTF

clone size: .
J gene: TRBJ2-4
D gene: TRBD2
V gene: TRBV20-1
CDR3 DNA: TGCAGTGCTAGTCGGACTAGCGGGGATCTCCTAGCCAAAAACATTCAGTACTTC
CDR3 protein: CSASRTSGDLLAKNIQYF

clone size: .
J gene: TRBJ1-1
D gene: .
V gene: TRBV28
CDR3 DNA: TGTGCCAGCAGTACCACGGGACATAAGAACACTGAAGCTTTCTTT
CDR3 protein: CASSTTGHKNTEAFF

clone size: .
J gene: TRBJ1-1
D gene: .
V gene: TRBV25-1
CDR3 DNA: TGTGCCAGCAGTGAAGCGGGGGAAATGAACACTGAAGCTTTCTTT
CDR3 protein: CASSEAGEMNTEAFF

clone size: .
J gene: TRBJ2-2
D gene: TRBD1
V gene: TRBV9
CDR3 DNA: TGTGCCAGCAGCCAGTACCAGGGGGCGGACACCGGGGAGCTGTTTTTT
CDR3 protein: CASSQYQGADTGELFF

clone size: .
J gene: TRBJ2-5
D gene: .
V gene: TRBV5-1
CDR3 DNA: TGCGCCAGCAGCTTGGCCCTGTCAGAGACCCAGTACTTC
CDR3 protein: CASSLALSETQYF

clone size: .
J gene: TRBJ2-1
D gene: .
V gene: TRBV10-3
CDR3 DNA: TGTGCCATCCAGGAAGATGAACCCTACAATGAGCAGTTCTTC
CDR3 protein: CAIQEDEPYNEQFF

clone size: .
J gene: TRBJ2-3
D gene: TRBD2
V gene: TRBV2
CDR3 DNA: TGTGCCAGCAGTGCCTTGCGGGGGGGTGCGGATACGCAGTATTTT
CDR3 protein: CASSALRGGADTQYF

clone size: .
J gene: TRBJ1-1
D gene: TRBD1
V gene: TRBV5-1
CDR3 DNA: TGCGCCAGCAGCTTGGACCCGGGACAGGGGACTGAAGCTTTCTTT
CDR3 protein: CASSLDPGQGTEAFF

clone size: .
J gene: TRBJ2-7
D gene: .
V gene: TRBV4-2
CDR3 DNA: TGTGCCAGCAGCCAAGAATCCATCGCTCGACTAGTGGGCTACGAGCAGTACTTC
CDR3 protein: CASSQESIARLVGYEQYF

clone size: few
J gene: TRBJ1-4
D gene: .
V gene: TRBV24-1
CDR3 DNA: TGTGCCACCAGTGATTCGACAGCGCCGGCTCATGAAAAACTGTTTTTT
CDR3 protein: CATSDSTAPAHEKLFF

clone size: few
J gene: TRBJ2-7
D gene: .
V gene: TRBV28
CDR3 DNA: TGTGCCAGCAGTTTGACGCTAGGTTCCCACGAGCAGTACTTC
CDR3 protein: CASSLTLGSHEQYF

clone size: .
J gene: TRBJ2-1
D gene: TRBD1
V gene: TRBV2
CDR3 DNA: TGTGCCAGCAGATTGACAGGGGCTCGAGGCAATGAGCAGTTCTTC
CDR3 protein: CASRLTGARGNEQFF

clone size: few
J gene: TRBJ2-7
D gene: .
V gene: TRBV30
CDR3 DNA: TGTGCCTGGAGCCTTAGCAGCTACGAGCAGTACTTC
CDR3 protein: CAWSLSSYEQYF

clone size: .
J gene: TRBJ2-3
D gene: TRBD2
V gene: TRBV4-2
CDR3 DNA: TGTGCCAGCAGCCCAAGTTTTGCGGGGGATAGGGTCACGCAGTATTTT
CDR3 protein: CASSPSFAGDRVTQYF

clone size: .
J gene: TRBJ1-5
D gene: .
V gene: TRBV19
CDR3 DNA: TGTGCCAGTAGTTATAGCGGACCCCAGCATTTT
CDR3 protein: CASSYSGPQHF

clone size: once
J gene: TRBJ1-2
D gene: .
V gene: TRBV5-1
CDR3 DNA: TGCGCCAGCAGCTCCGGGACATCCCTGAGCTACACCTTC
CDR3 protein: CASSSGTSLSYTF

clone size: few
J gene: TRBJ1-1
D gene: .
V gene: TRBV5-5
CDR3 DNA: TGTGCCAGCAGCTCAAGGCCAGGGTTGAACACTGAAGCTTTCTTT
CDR3 protein: CASSSRPGLNTEAFF

clone size: .
J gene: TRBJ1-6
D gene: .
V gene: TRBV2
CDR3 DNA: TGTGCCAGCAGGGGAGGGTCCACTTCACCCCTCCACTTT
CDR3 protein: CASRGGSTSPLHF

clone size: .
J gene: TRBJ1-1
D gene: .
V gene: TRBV7-9
CDR3 DNA: TGTGCCAGCAGCTTATTAGGGGGAACTGAAGCTTTCTTT
CDR3 protein: CASSLLGGTEAFF

clone size: .
J gene: TRBJ1-4
D gene: TRBD1
V gene: TRBV6-5
CDR3 DNA: TGTGCCAGCACACCCTACAGGGGAAATGAAAAACTGTTTTTT
CDR3 protein: CASTPYRGNEKLFF

clone size: .
J gene: TRBJ2-3
D gene: .
V gene: TRBV15
CDR3 DNA: TGTGCCACCAGCAGCGGCGGGAGCACAGATACGCAGTATTTT
CDR3 protein: CATSSGGSTDTQYF

clone size: .
J gene: TRBJ1-2
D gene: .
V gene: TRBV11-2
CDR3 DNA: TGTGCCAGCAGCTTAGGGTCCAGGGGCGATGGCTACACCTTC
CDR3 protein: CASSLGSRGDGYTF

clone size: once
J gene: TRBJ2-3
D gene: .
V gene: TRBV5-1
CDR3 DNA: TGCGCCAGCAGCTTGGGACTAAATACGCAGTATTTT
CDR3 protein: CASSLGLNTQYF

clone size: .
J gene: TRBJ2-5
D gene: .
V gene: TRBV30
CDR3 DNA: TGTGCCTGGAGTGGTCTGGGGGCGACTCGACAAGAGACCCAGTACTTC
CDR3 protein: CAWSGLGATRQETQYF

clone size: .
J gene: TRBJ1-3
D gene: .
V gene: TRBV5-6
CDR3 DNA: TGTGCCAGCAGCTTGGACAGGGCTGGAAACACCATATATTTT
CDR3 protein: CASSLDRAGNTIYF